The 17 T cell receptor beta chains below all came from one sample that was sequenced in a study of blood T cell repertoires in COVID-19. Profiling relied on immunoSEQ multiplex PCR, and the TCRdb table lists in-frame clones only, not all of them. There are tens of thousands of clones in the sample; approximately 86% occur only once, and less than 9% lies in the top ten. Specimen: peripheral blood. These receptors all stem from a man in his fifties or sixties with acute or convalescent COVID-19.

There are a few counts of this clone. The chain is built from TRBV6-2 or TRBV6-3 and TRBJ1-2; TRBD1 agrees at 9 bases. With V trimmed by 4 bases and J by 6 bases, 15 bases remained unmatched. The CDR3 loop spans 17 amino acids. Germline V CDR1 and CDR2: MNHEY, SVGEGT. CDR3 sequence: CASSFSTGGFTFDGYTF. CDR3 sequence (DNA): TGTGCCAGCAGTTTTTCGACAGGGGGTTTTACTTTCGATGGCTACACCTTC.

This clone is a singleton in its sample. The J gene is TRBJ2-7, the V gene TRBV6-5; D may be TRBD1 (6 bases). This CDR3 is 16 amino acids long. Looked up from germline, CDR1 is MNHEY and CDR2 is SVGAGI. Trimming took off 4 bases at V and 1 base at J, with 17 bases between the two ends. The DNA for the CDR3 is TGTGCCAGCAGTTTACGATCAGGGGCCGGGTCCTACGAGCAGTACTTC. This gives the protein CASSLRSGAGSYEQYF.

The CDR3 spells CASSPIPRGFEETQYF. The CDR3, as DNA: TGTGCCAGCAGCCCCATCCCTCGGGGTTTCGAAGAGACCCAGTACTTC. The chain has TRBV11-1 and TRBJ2-5, with D possibly being TRBD2 (5 bases). Trimming left V 5 bases short and J 3 bases short, with 19 bases between. The germline CDR1 and CDR2 sequences are SGHAT and FQDESV (reference sequence). This CDR3 is 16 amino acids long.

CDR3 DNA sequence: TGTGCCAGCAGCGACCAATTCACGACTAGCGGGAGTCGCCCTTACAATGAGCAGTTCTTC. This translates into CASSDQFTTSGSRPYNEQFF. This sequence joins TRBV3-1 (or the pseudogene TRBV3-2) and TRBJ2-1; 12 nucleotides align to TRBD2. V was pared by 5 bases and J by 4 bases, with 18 bases of the junction left unmatched. The length of the CDR3 is 20 residues. Looked up from germline, CDR1 is LGHDT and CDR2 is YNNKEL (reference sequence).

The chain carries TRBV6-1 and TRBJ1-4, with D unclear. Germline V gene lookup returns CDR1 MNHNS and CDR2 SASEGT. The CDR3 has 14 amino acids. V lost 3 bases, J lost 3 bases, and 8 bases lay in between. The CDR3 DNA is TGTGCCAGCAGTGATTTCAGATCTAATGAAAAACTGTTTTTT. Translation gives CASSDFRSNEKLFF.

The V and J genes are TRBV3-1 (or the pseudogene TRBV3-2) and TRBJ2-2; TRBD2 is a possible D gene (5 bases). Germline V gene sequence: CDR1 LGHDT, CDR2 YNNKEL (reference sequence). The CDR3 is 15 residues long. V was shortened by 1 base and J by 6 bases, with 12 bases between the two germline ends. CDR3 loop: CASSQALAGAGELFF. The CDR3 region has the DNA TGTGCCAGCAGCCAAGCCCTAGCTGGGGCCGGGGAGCTGTTTTTT.

The chain uses TRBV27 and TRBJ1-5, with a tentative D call TRBD1 (6 bases). The germline V gene encodes CDR1 MNHEY and CDR2 SMNVEV (reference sequence). V was cut by 5 bases and J by 6 bases, with 17 bases left in between. The CDR3 length is 15 residues. Written as DNA, the CDR3 is TGTGCCAGCAGTGGTGTGGGAGGGGGAAGTCAGCCCCAGCATTTT. As protein: CASSGVGGGSQPQHF.

The V and J genes are TRBV6-1 and TRBJ1-4; 8 nucleotides line up with TRBD1. CDR1 is MNHNS and CDR2 is SASEGT in the germline V gene. CDR3 length: 16 residues. J lost 3 bases, V lost 4 bases, and 7 bases had no gene match. The CDR3 loop reads CASSALRGLANEKLFF. In DNA form, the CDR3 reads TGTGCCAGCAGTGCACTCAGGGGGCTCGCTAATGAAAAACTGTTTTTT.

J is TRBJ1-1 and V is TRBV7-6; TRBD1 is a possible D gene (5 bases). The CDR3 contains 13 residues. Trimming cost V 5 bases and J 4 bases, with 11 bases left between them. Germline CDR1 and CDR2: SGHVS and FNYEAQ. CDR3 sequence (DNA): TGTGCCAGCAGCCTCGGACATTCCACTGAAGCTTTCTTT. Its translation: CASSLGHSTEAFF.

The rearrangement uses TRBV7-9 and TRBJ2-2, with D uncertain. The CDR3 consists of 11 residues. Trimming cost V 5 bases and J 4 bases, with 2 bases left between them. Germline values: CDR1 SEHNR, CDR2 FQNEAQ (reference sequence). The CDR3 bases are TGTGCCAGCAGCCGCACCGGGGAGCTGTTTTTT. It codes for CASSRTGELFF.

The chain is built from TRBV6-6 and TRBJ2-7, with 10 bases matching TRBD2. Trimming took 6 bases from V and 5 from J; bases not matched to a gene: 4. The germline gives CDR1 MNHNY, CDR2 SVGAGI (reference sequence). The CDR3 is 13 amino acids. Written as DNA, the CDR3 is TGTGCCAGCAGGGGCAGCGGGGGGGACGAGCAGTACTTC. Protein: CASRGSGGDEQYF.

The V call is TRBV7-9, the J call TRBJ1-4; D uncertain. The length of the CDR3 is 15 residues. The V and J ends lost 1 base and 8 bases respectively, with 14 bases between them. Germline lookup yields CDR1 SEHNR and CDR2 FQNEAQ (reference sequence). Here the CDR3 DNA reads TGTGCCAGCAGCTTAGTGCGTGCGGGTGGCGAAAAACTGTTTTTT. Translating gives CASSLVRAGGEKLFF.

The genes are TRBV3-1 (or the pseudogene TRBV3-2) and TRBJ1-6; D not resolved. Germline CDR1 LGHDT, CDR2 YNNKEL (reference sequence). The CDR3 covers 15 residues. Between the trimmed V and J ends, which lost 4 bases and 6 bases, there was a span of 13 bases. Written as DNA, the CDR3 is TGTGCCAGCAGCCCTCGGGGTGCAAGTAATTCACCCCTCCACTTT. Residues: CASSPRGASNSPLHF.

To note about this clone: One end of the junction is discordant with germline, which a read error may explain. CDR3 region: CASSQPHSGQIF. The CDR3 nucleotides are TGTGCCAGCAGCCAACCCCATAGCGGACAAATCTTC. The chain is built from TRBV7-3 and TRBJ2-1; weak D call: TRBD2 (6 bases). This CDR3 is 12 amino acids long. Germline V lookup: CDR1 SGHTA, CDR2 FQGTGA.

This chain joins TRBV19 and TRBJ2-2, with 10 bases lining up with TRBD2. Germline-derived CDR1 and CDR2 are LNHDA and SQIVND (reference sequence). V lost 2 bases to trimming and J lost 5 bases; unmatched junction nucleotides: 8. The CDR3 is 17 amino acids. For the CDR3, the DNA is TGTGCCAGTAGTATATGGCTAGCGGGAGAAAAAACCGGGGAGCTGTTTTTT. Residues: CASSIWLAGEKTGELFF. The variable domain in full, completed from reference TRBV19 and TRBJ2-2, reads DGGITQSPKYLFRKEGQNVTLSCEQNLNHDAMYWYRQDPGQGLRLIYYSQIVNDFQKGDIAEGYSVSREKKESFPLTVTSAQKNPTAFYLCASSIWLAGEKTGELFFGEGSRLTVL.

This clone was recorded a few times. The V gene is TRBV10-2, the J gene TRBJ1-5; unclear D gene. The CDR3 sequence is 12 residues long. Germline loops: CDR1 WSHSY, CDR2 SAAADI. With 2 bases removed from V and 13 bases from J, the gap between germline ends came to 12 bases. CDR3 sequence: CASSERGELQHF. The DNA of the CDR3 is TGCGCCAGCAGTGAGCGCGGGGAGCTACAGCATTTT.

The V and J genes are TRBV5-1 and TRBJ1-6, with TRBD1 matching 11 bases. V shed 4 bases and J 0 bases; nucleotides not matched to a gene: 6. The CDR3 extends over 18 amino acids. CDR1 is SGHRS and CDR2 is YFSETQ in the germline V gene. The CDR3 DNA sequence: TGCGCCAGCAGCGGTCGGACAGGGGGCACCTCCTATAATTCACCCCTCCACTTT. Protein product: CASSGRTGGTSYNSPLHF.